This entry concerns a single TCR beta chain. CD8 cells classed as naive were CD45RO-negative and positively selected for CCR7, excluding terminally differentiated effector memory CD45RA+ cells. The CDR3 contains 13 residues. V lost 5 bases, J lost 1 base, and 12 bases lay in between. Germline V gives CDR1 GTSNPN, CDR2 SVGIG (reference sequence). This specimen comes from a study of shared clonotypes between healthy human individuals. Study-level information: Researchers assigned three CD4 naive, three CD4 memory, two CD8 naive and one CD8 memory plate to each donor.

Method: immunoSEQ multiplex PCR; TCRdb's copy keeps in-frame clones and lacks some. The sample yields around 2.1 million clones, about 93% seen once. The chain couples TRBV30 to TRBJ2-7, with D perhaps matching TRBD1 (6 bases). The source material was naive CD8+ T cells from PBMCs. This TCR came from a man between 18 and 35 years old in good health. Some clones in this sample may be carry-over from other donors' samples. CDR3 nucleotides: TGTGCCTGGGAGACAGGAGCTTCCTACGAGCAGTACTTC. This translates into CAWETGASYEQYF.